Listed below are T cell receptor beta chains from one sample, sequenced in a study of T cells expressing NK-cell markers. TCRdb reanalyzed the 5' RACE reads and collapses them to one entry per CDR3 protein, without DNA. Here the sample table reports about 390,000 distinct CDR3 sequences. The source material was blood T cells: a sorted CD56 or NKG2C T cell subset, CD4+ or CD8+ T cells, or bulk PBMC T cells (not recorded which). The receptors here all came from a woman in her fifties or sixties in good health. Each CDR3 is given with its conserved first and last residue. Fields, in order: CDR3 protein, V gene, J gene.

CDR3aa: CASSRRVRSEAFF
v_gene: TRBV12-3/TRBV12-4
j_gene: TRBJ1-1

CDR3aa: CASSEPGLASDEQFF
v_gene: TRBV6-1
j_gene: TRBJ2-1

CDR3aa: CASSVWGRGDSTQYF
v_gene: TRBV25-1
j_gene: TRBJ2-3

CDR3aa: CASSPGLAGVADTQYF
v_gene: TRBV2
j_gene: TRBJ2-3

CDR3aa: CASRVNVAGVHDNEQFF
v_gene: TRBV25-1
j_gene: TRBJ2-1

CDR3aa: CASTQIDRTEQFF
v_gene: TRBV12-3/TRBV12-4
j_gene: TRBJ2-1

CDR3aa: CASSGGTTANVLTF
v_gene: TRBV5-1
j_gene: TRBJ2-6

CDR3aa: CASSEDRVGTGELFF
v_gene: TRBV7-9
j_gene: TRBJ2-2

CDR3aa: CSARASGTPVYEQYF
v_gene: TRBV20-1
j_gene: TRBJ2-7

CDR3aa: CASSLASSGTDTQYF
v_gene: TRBV7-6
j_gene: TRBJ2-3

CDR3aa: CATSDPGHPAGTQYF
v_gene: TRBV24-1
j_gene: TRBJ2-3

CDR3aa: CASSWGERGTDTQYF
v_gene: TRBV11-2
j_gene: TRBJ2-3

CDR3aa: CASALLAHTGELFF
v_gene: TRBV12-3/TRBV12-4
j_gene: TRBJ2-2

CDR3aa: CASRPGTQETQYF
v_gene: TRBV27
j_gene: TRBJ2-5

CDR3aa: CASTRAGGRLLDTGELFF
v_gene: TRBV2
j_gene: TRBJ2-2

CDR3aa: CASSKKLAGGTGELFF
v_gene: TRBV5-6
j_gene: TRBJ2-2

CDR3aa: CASGGVGGSSYEQYF
v_gene: TRBV6-5
j_gene: TRBJ2-7

CDR3aa: CASSIGQGGEQFF
v_gene: TRBV19
j_gene: TRBJ2-1

CDR3aa: CASSPQLAGVPDTQYF
v_gene: TRBV9
j_gene: TRBJ2-3

CDR3aa: CASSLAGANPSYEQYF
v_gene: TRBV7-2
j_gene: TRBJ2-7

CDR3aa: CASSLKSSSNTGELFF
v_gene: TRBV12-3/TRBV12-4
j_gene: TRBJ2-2

CDR3aa: CASSSLGPTSTDTQYF
v_gene: TRBV11-2
j_gene: TRBJ2-3

CDR3aa: CASSARQGQDGYTF
v_gene: TRBV12-3/TRBV12-4
j_gene: TRBJ1-2

CDR3aa: CASSLNLANSYNEQFF
v_gene: TRBV13
j_gene: TRBJ2-1